One and the same sample provided the 7 T cell receptor beta chains below, sequenced in a study of T cell changes during pregnancy in multiple sclerosis. TCRdb's copy holds only in-frame clones and misses some; the assay was immunoSEQ multiplex PCR. The sample lists approximately 70,000 clones, about nine tenths occurring once. The sequencing here drew on CD4+ T cells from peripheral blood mononuclear cells, taken before pregnancy. Receptor source: a female donor with multiple sclerosis, enrolled in a pregnancy study.

This chain joins TRBV10-3 and TRBJ2-3; 8 positions agree with TRBD1. Germline loops: CDR1 ENHRY, CDR2 SYGVKD. V was clipped by 6 bases and J by 4 bases; unmatched bases: 6. The CDR3 is 14 residues long. Here the CDR3 reads CAISWTGTSDTQYF. The DNA for the CDR3 is TGTGCCATCAGCTGGACAGGGACATCAGATACGCAGTATTTT.

The DNA of the CDR3 is TGTGCCAGCAGCCAATCGGGTTCACCCCTCCACTTT. Its protein product is CASSQSGSPLHF. This chain connects TRBV14 to TRBJ1-6, with D uncertain. The V gene's germline CDR1 is SGHDN and CDR2 FVKESK. With 2 bases removed from V and 9 bases from J, the gap between germline ends came to 5 bases. The CDR3 is made up of 12 amino acids.

The gene calls are TRBV4-2 and TRBJ1-1; the D is unclear. V was cut by 1 base and J by 4 bases, with 10 bases left in between. This CDR3 region has 14 residues. Germline V gene lookup returns CDR1 LGHNA and CDR2 YNFKEQ. The CDR3 DNA reads TGTGCCAGCAGCCAAGGGGAGTCGAGCACTGAAGCTTTCTTT. This codes for CASSQGESSTEAFF.

J is TRBJ2-3 and V is TRBV5-8; TRBD2 matches at 9 bases. The germline gives CDR1 SGHTS, CDR2 YDEGEE. The J segment lost 3 bases and the V segment lost 4 bases, leaving 6 bases of the junction unmatched. This CDR3 has 15 amino acids. CDR3 nucleotides: TGTGCCAGCAGCGGAAGCGGGGGGTTAACAGATACGCAGTATTTT. Its protein product is CASSGSGGLTDTQYF.

The V and J genes are TRBV9 and TRBJ2-2; tentative D call: TRBD1 (5 bases). This CDR3 has 16 residues. Germline V gene sequence: CDR1 SGDLS, CDR2 YYNGEE. The germline V and J ends were trimmed by 4 bases and 0 bases, with 13 bases remaining between them. The CDR3 is CASSQGAESNTGELFF. The CDR3 DNA reads TGTGCCAGCAGCCAAGGGGCGGAATCGAACACCGGGGAGCTGTTTTTT.

This chain links TRBV2 with TRBJ2-5; D is unresolved. The V end lost 5 bases, the J end lost 4 bases, and 17 bases lay between the germline ends. Per the germline V gene, CDR1 is SNHLY and CDR2 is FYNNEI. The CDR3 length is 15 residues. This CDR3 reads CASSRVSGTGETQYF. DNA for the CDR3: TGTGCCAGCAGTCGCGTGTCGGGTACCGGAGAGACCCAGTACTTC.

The chain uses TRBV30 and TRBJ1-1; D is undetermined. Per germline, CDR1 GTSNPN and CDR2 SVGIG (reference sequence). V shed 0 bases and J shed 5 bases, with 4 bases lying between them. The CDR3 loop spans 11 amino acids. DNA of the CDR3: TGTGCCTGGAGTGTACTAACTGAAGCTTTCTTT. Its translation: CAWSVLTEAFF.